This paragraph covers one T cell receptor beta chain sequence. Its antigen has not been determined. Per-nucleotide qualities are absent, and no much larger clonotype sits a single base away. Genomic DNA was extracted from sorted cells with the Quick-DNA Microprep Kit. Amplification of TCRbeta DNA was done with the immunoSEQ hsTCRbeta kit, following the protocol from the manufacturer. An Illumina MiSeq instrument was used to sequence the TCRbeta libraries. From the authors' description of their analysis: Following removal of out-of-frame sequences, 2.3 million or so distinct TCRbeta sequences were retained, with an average of around 67,000 per individual. Each individual was scored by the count of about 150 previously reported CMV-associated TCRbeta sequences and the total productive distinct TCRbeta count. A beta-binomial model was reimplemented in Python, and random forests from scikit-learn, run with default parameters, were trained on data from the US cohort. Classifier performance on the Belgian cohort was reported as the median AUC with percentile confidence intervals calculated over 10,000 bootstrap iterations. TCRdb mirrors the immuneACCESS table, restricted to in-frame sequences. Some clones are absent from its copies; in checked studies, under half trace to an unresolved V gene, and the reason for the others is unknown. That table gives V, J and clone size, and the DNA gave D and trimming. This sample has about 57,000 clones in its table, and less than 80% of those were observed once. Approximately 0.82% of the sample lies in the top ten.

This sample was taken from a study of memory CD4+ T cells and cytomegalovirus serostatus (dated by TCRdb to the late 2010s). As for the study more broadly: A total of roughly 33 healthy Belgian adults, of whom 9 were CMV seropositive and roughly 24 were CMV seronegative, were included in the cohort. To replicate a published TCR-based CMV serostatus classifier, the researchers sequenced the CD4+ memory TCRbeta repertoires of a Belgian cohort whose cytomegalovirus serostatus was known. Broader findings and caveats from the paper: Of fewer than 200 previously reported CMV-associated TCRbeta sequences, about 62 appeared in the CD4+ memory repertoires, each in one to five individuals. For CMV serostatus prediction, a median bootstrapped AUC of approximately 0.95 was reached with the original framework, and a median bootstrapped AUC of roughly 0.9 was reached with a US-trained random forest. Unlike the original study, which covered naive and memory CD4+ and CD8+ populations, the Belgian study sequenced only CD4+CD45RO+ memory cells. The original-framework classifier achieved a median bootstrapped AUC of roughly 0.95 with a 95% CI of 0.76-1.00 on the Belgian cohort. The results were interpreted as suggesting that the CMV-associated TCR signature is mostly present in the CD4+ memory repertoire.

Single viable CD3+CD4+CD8-CD45RO+ cells were sorted as memory CD4+ T cells on a FACSAria II. CMV serostatus was determined with a Roche Elecsys assay detecting serum IgG against CMV pp150, pp28, p38 and p52. After thawing, total CD4+ T cells were enriched by positive selection with CD4 magnetic microbeads. The samples came from a separate study whose specific focus was interrogating the CD4+ T cell memory repertoire. Following standard operating procedures, peripheral blood mononuclear cells were isolated and cryopreserved, while serum was kept at -80 degrees C. The staining relied on CD3-PerCP (BW264/56), CD4-APC (RPA-T4), CD45RO-PE (UCHT1) and CD8-Pacific Orange (3B5) antibodies, and Sytox blue was used to exclude non-viable cells. V loses 7 bases at its end and J loses 4 bases; junction bases beyond the gene matches: 10. From the cysteine up to the phenylalanine, the CDR3 has a length of 15 residues. Left in the record is the CDR3 DNA by itself, 45 bases read in frame from the first base. The germline V gene encodes CDR1 LNHDA and CDR2 SQIVND (reference sequence).

The sequenced sample consisted of memory CD4+ T cells from blood. This TCR was sampled from an adult in good health and CMV-seronegative. The chain is assembled from TRBV19 and TRBJ2-1; 7 bases in the middle match TRBD1. DNA sequence: TGTGCCAGTAACCTTCGACAGGGAAGTTACAATGAGCAGTTCTTC. Its protein is CASNLRQGSYNEQFF.